What follows are 3 T cell receptor beta chains derived from one specimen sequenced in a study of post-analysis software for immune sequencing data. The study, taken as a whole, reports: A few TRBV segments occurring more often in patients than controls included TRBV5-6, TRBV5-1 and TRBV20-1.

What these receptors recognize is not known. Prepared TCR beta cDNA libraries contained unique molecular identifiers. TCRdb used MiXCR to reprocess the PCR reads, holding one entry per CDR3 protein. Among 750,000 to 950,000 distinct CDR3 sequences listed, roughly 50% were seen once. Sequencing used blood. These receptors were obtained from a girl aged 10 to 17 with multiple sclerosis.

The chain has TRBV7-2 and TRBJ2-1; D may be TRBD2 (6 bases). V gave up 7 bases and J gave up 2 bases, with 15 bases separating them. The length of the CDR3 is 15 residues. Germline assignment: CDR1 SGHTA and CDR2 FQGNSA. In DNA form, the CDR3 reads TGTGCCAGCAACATCCAGGGCGGGACCTACAATGAGCAGTTCTTC. Protein: CASNIQGGTYNEQFF.

This chain joins TRBV20-1 and TRBJ2-1; 9 nucleotides match TRBD2. Losses at the gene ends were 3 bases for V and 2 bases for J; bases not matched to a gene: 8. The germline gives CDR1 DFQATT, CDR2 SNEGSKA (reference sequence). This CDR3 has 16 amino acids. CDR3 in amino acids: CSASSTGTSTYNEQFF. Written as DNA, the CDR3 is TGCAGTGCTAGCTCCACCGGGACTAGCACCTACAATGAGCAGTTCTTC.

This chain connects TRBV7-2 to TRBJ1-2; no clear D gene. V was shortened by 0 bases and J by 6 bases, with 8 bases between the two germline ends. The CDR3 totals 13 residues. In germline, CDR1 is SGHTA, CDR2 FQGNSA. CDR3 coding DNA: TGTGCCAGCAGCTTAGCGTCCAGTGATGGCTACACCTTC. It encodes CASSLASSDGYTF.